The TCR beta chain described here comes from a study of blood T cell repertoires in COVID-19. As handled by the study authors: Estimates of nucleated cell counts were drawn from the amplification of reference gene primers. Profiled with immunoSEQ multiplex PCR; TCRdb holds only in-frame clones, not every one. That table is the source of V, J and clone size, and D and trimming were worked out from the DNA. The sample lists under 400,000 clones, about 87% occurring once. The CDR3 length is 15 residues. CDR1 and CDR2 (germline): MNHEY, SVGAGI. The V gene lost 4 bases and the J gene lost 5 bases, with 15 bases spanning the gap.

This receptor was obtained from a woman in her 30s with COVID-19, enrolled during active disease. The sequenced sample consisted of peripheral blood. This chain joins TRBV6-5 and TRBJ1-5, with D possibly TRBD1 on 6 matching bases. The CDR3 DNA reads TGTGCCAGCAGTTTTCCCCGGGACACCTATCAGCCCCAGCATTTT. Its protein is CASSFPRDTYQPQHF.